What follows are 12 T cell receptor beta chains derived from one specimen sequenced in a study of shared clonotypes between healthy human individuals. Sequencing was performed with immunoSEQ multiplex PCR; in TCRdb, only in-frame clones are kept and a portion is missing. The table has about 2.4 million clones, over 85% seen once. The material sequenced was naive CD4+ T cells sorted from blood. The subset is: CD45RA+ positively selected. These receptors came from a man between 18 and 29 years old in good health.

The rearrangement links TRBV7-3 to TRBJ2-3; no clear D gene. This CDR3 has 15 residues. Germline CDR1 SGHTA, CDR2 FQGTGA. V lost 4 bases, J lost 6 bases, and 17 bases lay in between. CDR3 region: CASSYTPSLGDTQYF. DNA of the CDR3: TGTGCCAGCAGCTACACACCGAGTTTGGGTGATACGCAGTATTTT.

The CDR3 DNA reads TGTGCCAGCAGCCAGACCTGGGCAGGGGAAAGGAGAAACACCATATATTTT. Translation: CASSQTWAGERRNTIYF. The chain carries TRBV7-9 and TRBJ1-3, with D maybe TRBD1 (6 bases). Germline values: CDR1 SEHNR, CDR2 FQNEAQ (reference sequence). Trimming removed 5 bases at V and 5 bases at J, with 22 bases between. CDR3 length: 17 residues. The variable domain in full, completed from reference TRBV7-9 and TRBJ1-3, reads DTGVSQNPRHKITKRGQNVTFRCDPISEHNRLYWYRQTLGQGPEFLTYFQNEAQLEKSRLLSDRFSAERPKGSFSTLEIQRTEQGDSAMYLCASSQTWAGERRNTIYFGEGSWLTVV.

This clone was recorded once. The V and J genes are TRBV2 and TRBJ1-1; D gene ambiguous. Trimming stripped 4 bases from V and 3 bases from J, with 9 bases between. Germline V CDR1 and CDR2: SNHLY, FYNNEI. There are 13 residues in the CDR3. The CDR3 region is CASSVLGYTEAFF. The CDR3 DNA reads TGTGCCAGCAGTGTCCTAGGGTACACTGAAGCTTTCTTT.

Here the CDR3 DNA reads TGTGCCAGCAGGAAGGGGGGTGCGCGGAACACTGAAGCTTTCTTT. Encoded protein: CASRKGGARNTEAFF. This chain connects TRBV27 to TRBJ1-1, with D perhaps matching TRBD1 (6 bases). Germline values: CDR1 MNHEY, CDR2 SMNVEV (reference sequence). The length of the CDR3 is 15 residues. Trimming left V 6 bases short and J 1 base short, with 15 bases between.

About this clone itself: Sequence at one end of the junction differs from germline and may be a read error. CDR3 nucleotides: TGTGCCAGCAGCCGCCCGACAGGGATCTCCCACGAGCAGTACTTC. As protein: CASSRPTGISHEQYF. The chain couples TRBV6-5 to TRBJ2-7; 7 nucleotides align to TRBD1. The germline gives CDR1 MNHEY, CDR2 SVGAGI. The CDR3 has 15 amino acids.

This chain uses TRBV11-1 with TRBJ2-7; D is perhaps TRBD1 or TRBD2 (5 bases each). Germline lookup yields CDR1 SGHAT and CDR2 FQDESV (reference sequence). Trimming cost V 0 bases and J 4 bases, with 22 bases left between them. This CDR3 region has 18 residues. Here the CDR3 reads CASSLAAEGRAAFYEQYF. CDR3 sequence (DNA): TGTGCCAGCAGCTTAGCAGCCGAGGGGCGCGCGGCATTTTACGAGCAGTACTTC.

The chain combines TRBV7-9 with TRBJ2-3; TRBD1 agrees at 7 bases. CDR1 SEHNR and CDR2 FQNEAQ come from the germline V gene (reference sequence). V was pared by 6 bases and J by 0 bases, with 6 bases of the junction left unmatched. The CDR3 runs 15 residues. The CDR3 here is CASSMTGTSTDTQYF. In DNA form, the CDR3 reads TGTGCCAGCAGTATGACAGGGACGAGCACAGATACGCAGTATTTT.

V gene TRBV29-1 combines with J gene TRBJ2-7, with unresolved D. This CDR3 spans 13 amino acids. CDR1 and CDR2 from the germline V gene are SQVTM and ANQGSEA. V was clipped by 0 bases and J by 3 bases, with 9 bases between them. The CDR3 protein is CSVEDRKGYEQYF. The CDR3 nucleotides are TGCAGCGTTGAAGATCGAAAGGGCTACGAGCAGTACTTC.

The CDR3 sequence is CASSLEQGWYGYTF. The DNA of the CDR3 is TGTGCCAGCAGCTTGGAGCAGGGATGGTATGGCTACACCTTC. This rearrangement joins TRBV5-6 to TRBJ1-2, with D possibly being TRBD1 (5 bases). The CDR3 contains 14 residues. Trimming pared 0 bases from V and 5 bases from J, leaving 11 bases between. Germline-derived CDR1 and CDR2 are SGHDT and YYEEEE.

The rearrangement uses TRBV10-3 and TRBJ2-3, with 11 bases aligning to TRBD1. The CDR3 is 14 residues long. Germline CDR1 and CDR2: ENHRY and SYGVKD. Unmatched junction bases numbered 4, after V lost 5 bases and J lost 6 bases. The CDR3 DNA reads TGTGCCATCAGTCGGGACAGGGGGTATGATACGCAGTATTTT. This gives the protein CAISRDRGYDTQYF.

This clone turned up a few times. The rearrangement links TRBV2 to TRBJ1-6; no clear D gene. This CDR3 contains 12 residues. The germline V and J ends were trimmed by 7 bases and 5 bases, with 6 bases remaining between them. CDR1 is SNHLY and CDR2 is FYNNEI in the germline V gene. The DNA of the CDR3 is TGTGCCAGCAAGGGAGATAATTCACCCCTCCACTTT. Protein product: CASKGDNSPLHF.

The chain joins TRBV5-6 to TRBJ1-2, with D unresolved. The V and J ends lost 4 bases and 4 bases respectively, with 11 bases between them. CDR1 SGHDT and CDR2 YYEEEE come from the germline V gene. This CDR3 contains 13 residues. The CDR3 DNA reads TGTGCCAGCAGCCCTACAGAGAGCTATGGCTACACCTTC. This translates into CASSPTESYGYTF.